The source of this T cell receptor (beta chain) is a study of cytomegalovirus exposure and HLA in healthy donors. Across the whole study: In a previous analysis, around 120 million unique TCR beta sequences were found from 150 million to 200 million T cells. The study's early data release held about 85 million unique TCRs from HLA-typed donors.

This clone was counted a few times. The antigen remains undetermined. 13 Jbeta primers and 60 Vbeta primers were used for the PCR. Produced via immunoSEQ multiplex PCR; TCRdb's table is partial and in-frame only. The profile shows fewer than 200,000 clones, approximately 80% of them singletons. The V gene lost 2 bases and the J gene lost 3 bases, with 10 bases spanning the gap. The CDR3 has 15 residues. Germline values: CDR1 SEHNR, CDR2 FQNEAQ (reference sequence). Overall study results and limits: A later analysis linked a missense DCLRE1C variant to TCR beta V- and J-gene trimming. Later on, an analysis showed TCR association rates differing by HLA locus, with DRB1 the most and HLA-C the fewest.

Sequenced sample: PBMCs. The receptor was isolated from a man in his forties or fifties in good health and CMV-seronegative. The genes are TRBV7-9 and TRBJ2-2; perhaps TRBD2 as D (5 bases). The chain's CDR3 is CASSLLSGYTGELFF. The CDR3, as DNA: TGTGCCAGCAGCTTATTGAGCGGTTACACCGGGGAGCTGTTTTTT.